These T cell receptor beta chains were read from a single sample in a study of blood T cell repertoires in COVID-19. Sequencing was performed with immunoSEQ multiplex PCR; in TCRdb, only in-frame clones are kept and a portion is missing. This table holds about 120,000 clones, around 85% found once. Sequencing was carried out using peripheral blood. The receptors come from an older man who had recovered from COVID-19. Both conserved end residues are part of each CDR3. D genes are given only for firm matches.

J gene: TRBJ1-4; D gene: -; V gene: TRBV7-9; CDR3 protein: CASSLVGDTLAKLFF
J gene: TRBJ1-1; D gene: TRBD1; V gene: TRBV19; CDR3 protein: CASSIGPGQGNTEAFF
J gene: TRBJ1-2; D gene: -; V gene: TRBV19; CDR3 protein: CASSIPLSGQGYTF
J gene: TRBJ2-1; D gene: TRBD1; V gene: TRBV29-1; CDR3 protein: CSVVYRGGNEQFF
J gene: TRBJ1-1; D gene: -; V gene: TRBV5-1; CDR3 protein: CASSQPGVQAFF
J gene: TRBJ2-3; D gene: -; V gene: TRBV9; CDR3 protein: CASSVGVRTILTDTQYF
J gene: TRBJ2-6; D gene: -; V gene: TRBV18; CDR3 protein: CASSPFQDFSGANVLTF
J gene: TRBJ1-2; D gene: TRBD1; V gene: TRBV7-2; CDR3 protein: CASSLQGADPIGYTF
J gene: TRBJ2-1; D gene: TRBD2; V gene: TRBV28; CDR3 protein: CASSSTIGTSGPVKEQFF
J gene: TRBJ2-5; D gene: -; V gene: TRBV1; CDR3 protein: CTSSQDSPSGQETQYF
J gene: TRBJ2-7; D gene: -; V gene: TRBV3-1/TRBV3-2; CDR3 protein: CASSQSRGSYEQYF
J gene: TRBJ2-7; D gene: TRBD1; V gene: TRBV29-1; CDR3 protein: CSVAGGSPYEQYF
J gene: TRBJ2-1; D gene: -; V gene: TRBV5-1; CDR3 protein: CASSLRTENEQFF
J gene: TRBJ1-6; D gene: TRBD1; V gene: TRBV4-1; CDR3 protein: CASSQDRGVSSYNSPLHF
J gene: TRBJ2-5; D gene: TRBD2; V gene: TRBV2; CDR3 protein: CASSLGGGGFRGSQYF
J gene: TRBJ2-7; D gene: TRBD1; V gene: TRBV2; CDR3 protein: CASSEMTGGIGGEQYF
J gene: TRBJ2-5; D gene: TRBD2; V gene: TRBV3-1/TRBV3-2; CDR3 protein: CASSPRGGAGGAETQYF
J gene: TRBJ2-2; D gene: TRBD1; V gene: TRBV7-8; CDR3 protein: CASSVGTGGTTGELFF
J gene: TRBJ2-5; D gene: TRBD2; V gene: TRBV24-1; CDR3 protein: CATSDSRGGQLYQETQYF
J gene: TRBJ2-5; D gene: -; V gene: TRBV11-1; CDR3 protein: CASSPRLSETQYF
J gene: TRBJ1-3; D gene: -; V gene: TRBV29-1; CDR3 protein: CSVRDTYSGNTIYF
J gene: TRBJ2-7; D gene: -; V gene: TRBV19; CDR3 protein: CASSIIVASSEQYF
J gene: TRBJ2-7; D gene: -; V gene: TRBV6-5; CDR3 protein: CASSPQKILAYEQYF
J gene: TRBJ1-1; D gene: -; V gene: TRBV6-6; CDR3 protein: CASRPGQSEAFF
J gene: TRBJ2-3; D gene: -; V gene: TRBV7-2; CDR3 protein: CASSFQFTDTQYF